These 24 T cell receptor beta chains share one sample of origin, sequenced in a study of T cell repertoires in cytomegalovirus infection. TCRdb passed the reads through MiXCR, listing each CDR3 protein once. Of roughly 280,000 distinct CDR3 sequences listed, roughly 15% are singletons. Sequencing was performed on PBMCs. These receptors all stem from a human donor in good health (CMV status not recorded). Some clones in this sample may be carry-over from other donors' samples.

This clonotype turned up a few times. One end of the junction is discordant with germline, which a read error may explain. This sequence joins TRBV11-2 and TRBJ2-2; 9 bases match TRBD2. The CDR3 is made up of 15 amino acids. CDR1 SGHAT and CDR2 FQNNGV come from the germline V gene. CDR3 DNA sequence: TGTGCCAGCAGTTTAGCTAGCGGGAAGACCGGGGAGCTGTTTTTT. Residues: CASSLASGKTGELFF.

This clonotype was detected many times. The genes are TRBV7-2 and TRBJ2-5; no reliable D call. From germline, CDR1 is SGHTA and CDR2 FQGNSA. This CDR3 is 17 amino acids long. Trimming took 7 bases from V and 4 from J, leaving 25 bases between them. The DNA of the CDR3 is TGTGCCAGCACCTCCTCACGAAGGGCCGGTTTGGGAGAGACCCAGTACTTC. Translation gives CASTSSRRAGLGETQYF.

This clonotype appeared a few times. The CDR3 is CSAASGGSNQPQHF. The CDR3 DNA follows: TGCAGTGCTGCCTCCGGGGGTAGCAATCAGCCCCAGCATTTT. This chain joins TRBV20-1 and TRBJ1-5; the D gene is possibly TRBD1 (5 bases). V was pared by 5 bases and J by 0 bases, with 11 bases between. The CDR3 has 14 amino acids. Germline-derived CDR1 and CDR2 are DFQATT and SNEGSKA (reference sequence).

This clonotype was observed many times. The chain employs TRBV7-2 and TRBJ1-1; D remains unclear. The germline CDR1 and CDR2 sequences are SGHTA and FQGNSA. Trimming left V 5 bases short and J 1 base short, with 11 bases between. The CDR3 covers 14 residues. The CDR3 here is CASSPAGRNTEAFF. The CDR3 nucleotides are TGTGCCAGCAGCCCAGCCGGTAGGAACACTGAAGCTTTCTTT.

At least ten counts were recorded for this clonotype. This chain joins TRBV20-1 and TRBJ2-1; the D is unclear. Germline V gene data show CDR1 as DFQATT and CDR2 as SNEGSKA (reference sequence). The V end was cut by 4 bases, the J end by 6 bases, with 19 bases between. CDR3 length equals 15 residues. CDR3 protein: CSATPLYLDFNEQFF. CDR3 DNA: TGCAGTGCTACCCCTTTATACCTAGATTTCAATGAGCAGTTCTTC.

Only a few counts were recorded for this clonotype. The CDR3 spells CSANGVSGNTIYF. The CDR3 nucleotides read TGCAGCGCCAACGGTGTCTCTGGAAACACCATATATTTT. The gene calls are TRBV29-1 and TRBJ1-3, with unresolved D. The length of the CDR3 is 13 residues. V lost 7 bases and J 0 bases, leaving 10 bases between the germline ends. Germline-derived CDR1 and CDR2 are SQVTM and ANQGSEA.

The sample holds a few counts of this clonotype. The chain joins TRBV29-1 to TRBJ1-2; no clear D. V dropped 8 bases and J dropped 8 bases, with 15 bases sitting between them. CDR3 length: 11 amino acids. The V gene's germline CDR1 is SQVTM and CDR2 ANQGSEA. The DNA of the CDR3 is TGCAGCCTCGGCAAATCAGACGGCTACACCTTC. Translated, it gives CSLGKSDGYTF.

In its sample, this clonotype was seen many times. V and J are TRBV6-2 or TRBV6-3 and TRBJ2-7, with a tentative D call TRBD2 (6 bases). The CDR3 spans 13 residues. Germline values: CDR1 MNHEY, CDR2 SVGEGT. Trimming cost V 3 bases and J 3 bases, with 9 bases left between them. In DNA, the CDR3 is TGTGCCAGCAGTTATCTGGACTACTACGAGCAGTACTTC. Amino acids: CASSYLDYYEQYF.

This clonotype occurred a few times. This chain joins TRBV25-1 and TRBJ2-7; D is possibly TRBD1 (6 bases). Per germline, CDR1 MGHDK and CDR2 SYGVNS. V dropped 6 bases and J dropped 3 bases, with 12 bases sitting between them. This CDR3 comprises 13 residues. The CDR3 bases are TGTGCCAGCAGGAAGTCAGGGGTCTACGAGCAGTACTTC. It translates to CASRKSGVYEQYF.

This clonotype was seen at least ten times. The V gene is TRBV7-2, the J gene TRBJ1-5, with D unclear. Trimming pared 3 bases from V and 4 bases from J, leaving 13 bases between. Germline V gene lookup returns CDR1 SGHTA and CDR2 FQGNSA. The length of the CDR3 is 15 residues. The CDR3 bases are TGTGCCAGCAGCTTTTCTCCCTCGTTTAATCAGCCCCAGCATTTT. Its translation is CASSFSPSFNQPQHF.

The rearrangement uses TRBV18 and TRBJ1-1; D is undetermined. Trimming took off 3 bases at V and 1 base at J, with 6 bases between the two ends. CDR1 and CDR2 from the germline V gene are KGHSH and LQKENI. The CDR3 is 13 residues long. For the CDR3, the DNA is TGTGCCAGCTCACCTACCAGGAACACTGAAGCTTTCTTT. Amino acids: CASSPTRNTEAFF.

This clonotype has a count of ten or more. The chain links TRBV6-4 to TRBJ2-3, with unresolved D. Trimming cost V 0 bases and J 4 bases, with 8 bases left between them. The germline V gene has CDR1 MRHNA and CDR2 SNTAGT. This CDR3 comprises 14 residues. CDR3 in amino acids: CASSDSMVPDTQYF. Here the CDR3 DNA reads TGTGCCAGCAGTGACTCGATGGTACCAGATACGCAGTATTTT.

The V gene is TRBV5-6, the J gene TRBJ2-7; D is perhaps TRBD1 (6 bases). Germline assignment: CDR1 SGHDT and CDR2 YYEEEE. V was trimmed by 3 bases and J by 0 bases, leaving 10 bases between them. The CDR3 length is 14 residues. CDR3 sequence reads: CASSWGTSSYEQYF. Here the CDR3 DNA reads TGTGCCAGCAGCTGGGGGACAAGCTCCTACGAGCAGTACTTC.

The chain recombines TRBV29-1 with TRBJ1-3; perhaps TRBD1 as D (5 bases). This CDR3 region has 12 residues. V lost 6 bases, J lost 2 bases, and 8 bases lay in between. Germline CDR1 SQVTM, CDR2 ANQGSEA. The CDR3 DNA is TGCAGCGTCGGGACGGCTGGAAACACCATATATTTT. This gives the protein CSVGTAGNTIYF.

The V gene is TRBV7-3, the J gene TRBJ2-1, with TRBD2 as a possible D gene (5 bases). The germline CDR1 and CDR2 sequences are SGHTA and FQGTGA. V was clipped by 3 bases and J by 5 bases, with 20 bases between them. The CDR3 sequence is 17 residues long. CDR3 in DNA: TGTGCCAGCAGCTTGAATATAAACCCGGGGAGTAACAATGAGCAGTTCTTC. Residues: CASSLNINPGSNNEQFF.

This sequence joins TRBV6-2 or TRBV6-3 and TRBJ1-1; D perhaps matches TRBD1 (5 bases). This CDR3 is 13 amino acids long. The germline CDR1 and CDR2 sequences are MNHEY and SVGEGT. V dropped 6 bases and J dropped 2 bases, with 10 bases sitting between them. CDR3 in amino acids: CASSDSVNTEAFF. CDR3 nucleotide sequence: TGTGCCAGCAGCGACAGCGTAAACACTGAAGCTTTCTTT.

The table lists this clonotype with a few counts. This rearrangement joins TRBV6-6 to TRBJ2-1, with D hard to call. The CDR3 runs to 12 residues. V was shortened by 8 bases and J by 6 bases, with 11 bases between the two germline ends. CDR1 is MNHNY, CDR2 SVGAGI, per germline (reference sequence). The DNA of the CDR3 is TGTGCCAGCGGGTTCCTTATCAATGAGCAGTTCTTC. Translating it yields CASGFLINEQFF.

This clonotype was observed a handful of times. This chain joins TRBV6-5 and TRBJ1-1; no definite D call. Per the germline V gene, CDR1 is MNHEY and CDR2 is SVGAGI. This CDR3 is built from 13 residues. V was shortened by 0 bases and J by 2 bases, with 4 bases between the two germline ends. In DNA, the CDR3 is TGTGCCAGCAGTTACTCGCGAAACACTGAAGCTTTCTTT. As protein: CASSYSRNTEAFF.

This clonotype occurred many times. The chain employs TRBV20-1 and TRBJ2-7; 7 bases line up with TRBD2. The ends lost 1 base at V and 0 bases at J; junction bases unmatched: 3. This CDR3 spans 14 amino acids. Germline CDR1 reads DFQATT; CDR2 reads SNEGSKA (reference sequence). CDR3 protein: CSARVAGLSYEQYF. In DNA form, the CDR3 reads TGCAGTGCTAGAGTAGCGGGTCTCTCCTACGAGCAGTACTTC.

This clonotype has ten or more counts. The genes are TRBV7-2 and TRBJ1-4, with 7 bases lining up with TRBD1. Per germline, CDR1 SGHTA and CDR2 FQGNSA. CDR3 length equals 13 residues. The V and J ends lost 8 bases and 11 bases, in that order; junction bases with no gene match: 11. CDR3 coding DNA: TGTGCCAGCTCTACAGGGGATTTTGGGAAACTGTTTTTT. This encodes CASSTGDFGKLFF.

This clonotype was found many times. The genes are TRBV7-8 and TRBJ2-3, with 11 nucleotides matching TRBD2. V lost 2 bases to trimming and J lost 4 bases; unmatched junction nucleotides: 2. CDR1 is SGHVS and CDR2 is FQNEAQ in the germline V gene. The CDR3 contains 15 residues. CDR3 nucleotide sequence: TGTGCCAGCAGCTTACTAGCGGGAGGACCAGATACGCAGTATTTT. Amino acid sequence: CASSLLAGGPDTQYF.

This clonotype was found many times. This rearrangement joins TRBV7-2 to TRBJ2-3; D might be TRBD1 (5 bases). The CDR3 has 14 amino acids. Between the trimmed V and J ends, which lost 5 bases and 5 bases, there was a span of 14 bases. Germline V gene data show CDR1 as SGHTA and CDR2 as FQGNSA. The CDR3: CASSHPVGVDTQYF. The CDR3, as DNA: TGTGCCAGCAGCCATCCTGTAGGGGTAGATACGCAGTATTTT.

This chain uses TRBV5-4 with TRBJ1-2, with D possibly TRBD1 on 6 matching bases. The germline V gene encodes CDR1 SGHNT and CDR2 YYREEE (reference sequence). Trimming cost V 4 bases and J 4 bases, with 11 bases left between them. The CDR3 spans 13 residues. CDR3 nucleotide sequence: TGTGCCAGCAGCGTGGGACACCTCTATGGCTACACCTTC. It codes for CASSVGHLYGYTF. Drawing the rest from reference TRBV5-4 and TRBJ1-2, the complete variable domain is ETGVTQSPTHLIKTRGQQVTLRCSSQSGHNTVSWYQQALGQGPQFIFQYYREEENGRGNFPPRFSGLQFPNYSSELNVNALELDDSALYLCASSVGHLYGYTFGSGTRLTVV.

In its sample, this clonotype was seen once. The gene calls are TRBV2 and TRBJ1-5; TRBD1 matches 7 bases. From germline, CDR1 is SNHLY and CDR2 FYNNEI. The CDR3 spans 16 residues. The ends lost 5 bases at V and 1 base at J; junction bases unmatched: 8. This CDR3 is CASSYADRASNQPQHF. CDR3 coding DNA: TGTGCCAGCAGTTACGCTGACAGGGCGAGCAATCAGCCCCAGCATTTT.